The clone carrying this T cell receptor beta chain was seen only once. The data originate from a study of shared clonotypes between healthy human individuals. Generated by immunoSEQ multiplex PCR, the TCRdb table keeps only in-frame clones and is missing some. The sample yields more than 2 million clones, approximately 95% seen once. Trimming at V came to 0 bases and at J to 5 bases, leaving 7 bases not matched to a gene. The CDR3 contains 17 residues. Germline assignment: CDR1 SGHRS and CDR2 YFSETQ. The clonotype was recovered from a man aged 18 to 30 in good health. The chain is built from TRBV5-1 and TRBJ2-5; 13 positions match TRBD2. What was sequenced was naive CD4+ T cells sorted from blood. Indicated subset: CD45RA+ positively selected. DNA for the CDR3: TGCGCCAGCAGCTTGGCCGGACTAGCGGGAGCACACGAGACCCAGTACTTC. Its translation is CASSLAGLAGAHETQYF. The full variable domain, its missing parts supplied by reference TRBV5-1 and TRBJ2-5, is KAGVTQTPRYLIKTRGQQVTLSCSPISGHRSVSWYQQTPGQGLQFLFEYFSETQRNKGNFPGRFSGRQFSNSRSEMNVSTLELGDSALYLCASSLAGLAGAHETQYFGPGTRLLVL.